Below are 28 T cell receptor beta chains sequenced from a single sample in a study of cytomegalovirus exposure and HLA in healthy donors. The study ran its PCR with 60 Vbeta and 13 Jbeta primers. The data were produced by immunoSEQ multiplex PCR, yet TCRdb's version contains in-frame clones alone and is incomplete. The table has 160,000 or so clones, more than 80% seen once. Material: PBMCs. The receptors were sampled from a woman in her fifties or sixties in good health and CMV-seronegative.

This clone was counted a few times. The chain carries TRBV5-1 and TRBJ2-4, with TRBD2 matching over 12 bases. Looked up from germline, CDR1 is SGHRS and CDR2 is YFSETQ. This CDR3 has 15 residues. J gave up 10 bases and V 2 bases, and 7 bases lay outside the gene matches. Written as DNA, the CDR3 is TGCGCCAGCAGCTTTGTGACTAGCGGGGGCGGGATTCAGTACTTC. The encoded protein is CASSFVTSGGGIQYF.

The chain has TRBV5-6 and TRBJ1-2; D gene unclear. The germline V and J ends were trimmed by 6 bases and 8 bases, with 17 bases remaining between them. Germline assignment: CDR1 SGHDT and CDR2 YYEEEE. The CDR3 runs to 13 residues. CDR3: CASNTGERRGYTF. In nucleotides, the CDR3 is TGTGCCAGCAACACCGGGGAGAGGCGAGGCTACACCTTC.

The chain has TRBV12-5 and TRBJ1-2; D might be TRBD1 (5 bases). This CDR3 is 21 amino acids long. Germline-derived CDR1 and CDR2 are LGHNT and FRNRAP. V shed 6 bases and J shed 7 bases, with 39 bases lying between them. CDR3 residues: CASGQRQSATPLNSGIRGYTF. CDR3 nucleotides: TGTGCTAGTGGCCAAAGACAGTCCGCGACCCCCCTAAACTCTGGAATCCGTGGCTACACCTTC.

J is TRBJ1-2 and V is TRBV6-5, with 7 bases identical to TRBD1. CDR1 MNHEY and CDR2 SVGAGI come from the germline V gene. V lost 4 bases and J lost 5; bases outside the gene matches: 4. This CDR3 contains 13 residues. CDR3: CASSSPGQYGYTF. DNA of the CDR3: TGTGCCAGCAGTTCCCCGGGACAGTATGGCTACACCTTC.

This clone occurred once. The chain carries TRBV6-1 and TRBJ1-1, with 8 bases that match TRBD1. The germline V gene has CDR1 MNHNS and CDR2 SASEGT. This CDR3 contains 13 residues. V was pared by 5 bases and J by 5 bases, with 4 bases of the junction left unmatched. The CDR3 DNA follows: TGTGCCAGCAGTCTACAGGGGGGGACTGAAGCTTTCTTT. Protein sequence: CASSLQGGTEAFF.

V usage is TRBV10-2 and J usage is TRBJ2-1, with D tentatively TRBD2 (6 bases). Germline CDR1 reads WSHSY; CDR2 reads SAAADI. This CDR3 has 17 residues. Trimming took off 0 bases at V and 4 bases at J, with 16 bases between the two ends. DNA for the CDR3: TGCGCCAGCAGTGAGTCGAAGGAAGCAGGGAGGTACAATGAGCAGTTCTTC. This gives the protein CASSESKEAGRYNEQFF.

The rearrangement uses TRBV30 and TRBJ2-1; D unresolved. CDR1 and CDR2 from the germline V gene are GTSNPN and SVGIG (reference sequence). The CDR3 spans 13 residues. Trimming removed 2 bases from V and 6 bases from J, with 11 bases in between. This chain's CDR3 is CAWSLRLGNEQFF. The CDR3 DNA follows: TGTGCCTGGAGTTTAAGACTTGGCAATGAGCAGTTCTTC.

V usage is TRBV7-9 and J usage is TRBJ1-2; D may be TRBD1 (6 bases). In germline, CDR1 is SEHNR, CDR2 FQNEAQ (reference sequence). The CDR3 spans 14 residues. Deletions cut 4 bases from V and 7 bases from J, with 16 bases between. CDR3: CASSSASGVAGYTF. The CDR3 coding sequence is TGTGCCAGCAGCTCGGCATCAGGGGTGGCTGGCTACACCTTC.

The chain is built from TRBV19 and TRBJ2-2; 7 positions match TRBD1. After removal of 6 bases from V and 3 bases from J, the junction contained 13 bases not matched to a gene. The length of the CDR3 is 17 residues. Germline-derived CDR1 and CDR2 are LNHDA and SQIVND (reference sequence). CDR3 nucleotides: TGTGCCAGTAGCATTCAGACAGGGCGGACGTACACCGGGGAGCTGTTTTTT. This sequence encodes CASSIQTGRTYTGELFF. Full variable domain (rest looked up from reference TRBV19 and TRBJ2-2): DGGITQSPKYLFRKEGQNVTLSCEQNLNHDAMYWYRQDPGQGLRLIYYSQIVNDFQKGDIAEGYSVSREKKESFPLTVTSAQKNPTAFYLCASSIQTGRTYTGELFFGEGSRLTVL.

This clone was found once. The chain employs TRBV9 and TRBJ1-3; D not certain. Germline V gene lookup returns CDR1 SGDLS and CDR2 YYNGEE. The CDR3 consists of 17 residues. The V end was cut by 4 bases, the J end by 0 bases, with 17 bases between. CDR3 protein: CASSSSHTVSSGNTIYF. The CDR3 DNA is TGTGCCAGCAGCTCTTCTCATACAGTTAGCTCTGGAAACACCATATATTTT. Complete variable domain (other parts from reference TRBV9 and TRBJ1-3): DSGVTQTPKHLITATGQRVTLRCSPRSGDLSVYWYQQSLDQGLQFLIQYYNGEERAKGNILERFSAQQFPDLHSELNLSSLELGDSALYFCASSSSHTVSSGNTIYFGEGSWLTVV.

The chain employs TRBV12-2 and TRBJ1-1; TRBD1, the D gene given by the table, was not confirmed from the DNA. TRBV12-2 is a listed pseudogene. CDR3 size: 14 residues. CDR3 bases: TGTGCCAACAGCTTTGACAGGGGATGGACTGAAGCTTTCTTT. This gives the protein CANSFDRGWTEAFF.

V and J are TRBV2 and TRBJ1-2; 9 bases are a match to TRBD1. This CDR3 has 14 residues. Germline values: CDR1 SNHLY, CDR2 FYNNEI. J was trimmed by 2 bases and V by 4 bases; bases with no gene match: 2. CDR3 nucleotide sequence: TGTGCCAGCAGTGTGGGACAGGGAAACTATGGCTACACCTTC. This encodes CASSVGQGNYGYTF.

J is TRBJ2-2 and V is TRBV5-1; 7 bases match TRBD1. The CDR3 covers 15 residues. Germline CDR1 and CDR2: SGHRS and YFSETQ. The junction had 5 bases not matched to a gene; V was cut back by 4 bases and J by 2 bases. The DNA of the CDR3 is TGCGCCAGCAGCCGGGACAGACAAAACACCGGGGAGCTGTTTTTT. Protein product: CASSRDRQNTGELFF.

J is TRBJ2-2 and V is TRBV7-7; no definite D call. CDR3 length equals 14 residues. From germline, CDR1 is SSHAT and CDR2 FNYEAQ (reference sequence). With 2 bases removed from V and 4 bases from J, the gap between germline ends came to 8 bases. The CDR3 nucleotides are TGTGCCAGCAGCTTAAACAGCTTCACCGGGGAGCTGTTTTTT. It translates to CASSLNSFTGELFF.

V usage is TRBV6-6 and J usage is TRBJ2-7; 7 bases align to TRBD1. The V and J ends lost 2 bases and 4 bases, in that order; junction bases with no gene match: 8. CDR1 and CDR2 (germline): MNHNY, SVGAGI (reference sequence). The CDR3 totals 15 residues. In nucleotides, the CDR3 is TGTGCCAGCAGTTACAGGGGACAGACAGTTTACGAGCAGTACTTC. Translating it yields CASSYRGQTVYEQYF.

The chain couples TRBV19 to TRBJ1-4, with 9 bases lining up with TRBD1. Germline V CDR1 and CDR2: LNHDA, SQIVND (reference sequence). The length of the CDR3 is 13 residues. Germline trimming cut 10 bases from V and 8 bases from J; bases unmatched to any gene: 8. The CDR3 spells CATSDRGGEKLFF. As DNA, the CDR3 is TGTGCCACCTCGGACAGGGGTGGGGAAAAACTGTTTTTT.

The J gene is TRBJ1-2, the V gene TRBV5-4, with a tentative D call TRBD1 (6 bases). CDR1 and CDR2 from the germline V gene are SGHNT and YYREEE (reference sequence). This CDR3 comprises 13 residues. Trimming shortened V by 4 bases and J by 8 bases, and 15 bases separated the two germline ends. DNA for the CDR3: TGTGCCAGCAGCGGAAACAGGGTGGTGGGCTACACCTTC. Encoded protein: CASSGNRVVGYTF.

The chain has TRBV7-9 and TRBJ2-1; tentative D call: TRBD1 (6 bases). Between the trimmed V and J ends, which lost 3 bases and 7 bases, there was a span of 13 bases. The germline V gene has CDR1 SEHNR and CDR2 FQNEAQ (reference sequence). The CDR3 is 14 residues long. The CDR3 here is CASSFKPRGNEQFF. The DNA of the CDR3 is TGTGCCAGCAGCTTTAAACCTAGGGGGAATGAGCAGTTCTTC.

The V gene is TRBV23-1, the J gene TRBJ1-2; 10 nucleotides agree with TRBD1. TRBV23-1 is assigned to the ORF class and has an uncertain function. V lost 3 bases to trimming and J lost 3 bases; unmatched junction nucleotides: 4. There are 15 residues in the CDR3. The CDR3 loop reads CASSQETGGDYGYTF. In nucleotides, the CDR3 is TGCGCCAGCAGTCAGGAGACAGGGGGCGACTATGGCTACACCTTC.

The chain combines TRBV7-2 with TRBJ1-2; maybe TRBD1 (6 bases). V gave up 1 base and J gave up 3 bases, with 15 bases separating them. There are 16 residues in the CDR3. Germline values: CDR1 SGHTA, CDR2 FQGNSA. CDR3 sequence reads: CASSLGSARGDYGYTF. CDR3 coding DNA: TGTGCCAGCAGCTTAGGTAGTGCCAGGGGAGACTATGGCTACACCTTC.

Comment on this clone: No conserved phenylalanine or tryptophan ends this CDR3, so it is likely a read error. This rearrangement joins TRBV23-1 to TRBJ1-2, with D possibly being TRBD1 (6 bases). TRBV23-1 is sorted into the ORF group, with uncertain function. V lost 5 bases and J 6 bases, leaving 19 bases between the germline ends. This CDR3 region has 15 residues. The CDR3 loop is CASSIRQDPLDGYTL. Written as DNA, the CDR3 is TGCGCCAGCAGTATACGACAGGATCCCCTCGATGGCTACACCCTC.

The CDR3, as DNA: TGTGCCAGCAGCCAAGCGAGTCTTGGCTACACCTTC. Protein sequence: CASSQASLGYTF. The chain uses TRBV14 and TRBJ1-2; D call uncertain. From germline, CDR1 is SGHDN and CDR2 FVKESK. Trimming removed 1 base at V and 7 bases at J, with 7 bases between. This CDR3 is 12 amino acids long.

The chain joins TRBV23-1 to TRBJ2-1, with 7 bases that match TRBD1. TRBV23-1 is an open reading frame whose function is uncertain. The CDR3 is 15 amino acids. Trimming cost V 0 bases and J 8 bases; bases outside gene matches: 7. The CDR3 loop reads CASSQSLRDSHEQFF. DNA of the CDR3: TGCGCCAGCAGTCAATCCCTCCGGGACAGTCATGAGCAGTTCTTC.

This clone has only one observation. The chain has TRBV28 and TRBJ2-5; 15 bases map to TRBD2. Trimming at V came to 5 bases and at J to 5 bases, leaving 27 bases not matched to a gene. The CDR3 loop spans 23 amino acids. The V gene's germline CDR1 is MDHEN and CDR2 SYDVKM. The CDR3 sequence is CASSTPQEQAGLAGGPREETQYF. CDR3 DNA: TGTGCCAGCAGTACCCCTCAAGAGCAGGCCGGACTAGCGGGAGGGCCGAGGGAGGAGACCCAGTACTTC.

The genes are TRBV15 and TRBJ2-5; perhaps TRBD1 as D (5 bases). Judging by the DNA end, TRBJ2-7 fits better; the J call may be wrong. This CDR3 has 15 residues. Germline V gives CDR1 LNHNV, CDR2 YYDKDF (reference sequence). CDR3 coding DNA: TGTGCCACCAGCAGAGATACAGGCGTCTCCTACGAGCAGTACTTC. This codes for CATSRDTGVSYEQYF.

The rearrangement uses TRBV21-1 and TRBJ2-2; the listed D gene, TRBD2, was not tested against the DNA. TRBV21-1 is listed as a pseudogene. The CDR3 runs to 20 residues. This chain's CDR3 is CASSKRVSAGTFHCTGELFF. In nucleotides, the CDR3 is TGTGCCAGCAGCAAACGGGTTTCGGCGGGAACATTTCATTGCACCGGGGAGCTGTTTTTT.

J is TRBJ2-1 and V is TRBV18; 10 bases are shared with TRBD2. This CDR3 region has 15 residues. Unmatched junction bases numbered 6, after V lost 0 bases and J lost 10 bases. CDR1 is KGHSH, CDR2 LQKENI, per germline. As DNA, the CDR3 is TGTGCCAGCTCACCACCGCCTAGCGGGGGAGGAGAGCAGTTCTTC. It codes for CASSPPPSGGGEQFF.

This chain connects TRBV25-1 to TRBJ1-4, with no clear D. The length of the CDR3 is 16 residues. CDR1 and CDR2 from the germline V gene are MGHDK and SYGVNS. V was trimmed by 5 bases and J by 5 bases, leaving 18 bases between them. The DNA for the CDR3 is TGTGCCAGCAGTAGACCGAGGAGGGATGGAAATGAAAAACTGTTTTTT. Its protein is CASSRPRRDGNEKLFF.